The sequence of this TCR beta chain was determined in a study of CD8 T cells in ankylosing spondylitis. Findings of the study overall: Among TCR beta sequences, a motif of eight highly homologous variants appeared characteristic of ankylosing spondylitis blood.

A quantitative 5'-RACE method, one with molecular barcodes, was used to make TCR beta libraries. TCRdb passed the 5' RACE reads through MiXCR, listing each CDR3 protein once. The table has roughly 700,000 distinct CDR3 sequences, around 20% seen once. The V end lost 4 bases, the J end lost 2 bases, and 8 bases lay between the germline ends. The CDR3 loop spans 12 amino acids. From germline, CDR1 is SQVTM and CDR2 ANQGSEA. Turning to this clonotype: Its target is not known.

The sequenced material came from blood, either unsorted or a sorted T cell fraction (not recorded which). The clonotype was recovered from a male donor with ankylosing spondylitis. The chain has TRBV29-1 and TRBJ1-1; D ambiguous. The CDR3 region has the DNA TGCAGCGTTGTCGGCGCTAACACTGAAGCTTTCTTT. It is translated as CSVVGANTEAFF.